This T cell receptor beta chain was sequenced in a study of CD8 T cell repertoires and HIV-1 epitope variants (dated by TCRdb to 2019 to 2021). With respect to the entire study: T cells were stimulated in separate culture wells with each of twenty-five peptides representing autologous and known Gag and Nef epitope variants. The cultures were grown for less than 11 days in IMDM with gentamicin, and half of the media was changed on days 3 and 7 with IL-2, IL-7 and IL-15 added. The epitopes tested covered three Gag epitope families plus Nef HW9 and YT9. Running each culture condition in triplicate, except for one peptide done in duplicate, gave a total of about 75 T cell cultures. A CMV, EBV and flu peptide pool, the Ebola AY9 epitope as negative control, and a no-peptide well were included as control conditions. T cells were enriched using the EasySep Human T Cell Enrichment Kit and were co-cultured with equal numbers of autologous T cell-negative cells serving as antigen-presenting cells. A 1M T cell aliquot was kept as an uncultured baseline condition, separate from the 65 to 85 T cell cultures.

The EasySep Human CD8+ T Cell Enrichment Kit was used on day 10 to isolate CD8+ T cells from every culture. The CDR3 has 13 amino acids, counting the end cysteine and phenylalanine. The retained sequence is limited to the CDR3, 39 bases, with the frame set at the first base. Trimming removed 2 bases from V and 0 bases from J, leaving 5 bases between the germline ends. The germline V gene provides CDR1 MNHEY and CDR2 SVGAGI. What the study reported, not specific to this receptor: Only TCR beta chains were identified by the assay, and proliferation to antigen, not T cell function or cytokine profile, was indicated. About 5 clonotypes recognized the Nef KF9 family and one clonotype recognized the HW9 family, while no responses were seen to the TAALDMSHF plasma variant. About 10 antigen-specific TCR beta clonotypes were identified, of which about six appeared to be cross-reactive for autologous or known escape epitope variants.

Comment on this clone: It has no known antigen specificity. Per-nucleotide qualities are absent, and no much larger clonotype sits a single base away.

The immunoSEQ platform was used to sequence TCR beta CDR3 regions at survey depth. The QIAamp DNA micro kit was used to extract genomic DNA from every cultured and uncultured CD8+ T cell population. In the authors' own workflow: Samples with fewer than 5,000 productive reads were excluded, resulting in the removal of about 7% of the roughly 75 HIV peptide-stimulated cultures. A MANAFEST web app trimmed sequences to CDR3 and removed nonproductive sequences, CDR3s under 5 amino acids, and those not starting C or ending F/W. To count as antigen-specific, a clonotype had to be expanded in at least 2 of 3 replicates compared with the no-peptide control at FDR 0.01, and only within one epitope family. A specific clonotype also had to show a frequency at least fivefold higher than in wells stimulated with peptides from other epitope families. TCRdb obtained this table from immuneACCESS and retained in-frame rearrangements with V and J assigned. These tables miss some clones; where compared with another copy, unresolved V genes account for less than half of the shortfall, and the remainder is unexplained. Clone size and the V and J calls come from that table; the DNA yielded D and trimming. In all, the sample holds several thousand clones, and 67% of those were seen once. The ten largest clonotypes hold roughly 45% of the sample.

Sequencing was performed on cultured CD8+ T cells derived from PBMCs. Recombination joined TRBV6-5 with TRBJ2-7; the D gene assignment is ambiguous. This clonotype was obtained from a male donor with HIV. Read as DNA, the sequence is TGTGCCAGCAGTTACGAAGACTCCTACGAGCAGTACTTC. It is translated as CASSYEDSYEQYF.